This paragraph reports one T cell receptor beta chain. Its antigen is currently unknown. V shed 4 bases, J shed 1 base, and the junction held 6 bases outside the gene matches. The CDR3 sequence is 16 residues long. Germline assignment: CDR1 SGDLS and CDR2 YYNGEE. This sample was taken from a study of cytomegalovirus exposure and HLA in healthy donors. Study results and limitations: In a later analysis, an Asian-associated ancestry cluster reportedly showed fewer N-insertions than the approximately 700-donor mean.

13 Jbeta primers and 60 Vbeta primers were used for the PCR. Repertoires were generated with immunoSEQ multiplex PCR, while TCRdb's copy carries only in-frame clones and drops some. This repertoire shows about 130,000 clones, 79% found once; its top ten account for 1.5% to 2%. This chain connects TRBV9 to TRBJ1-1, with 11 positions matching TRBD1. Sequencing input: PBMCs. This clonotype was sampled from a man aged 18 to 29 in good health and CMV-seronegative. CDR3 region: CASSKRTGGGNTEAFF. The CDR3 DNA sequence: TGTGCCAGCAGCAAACGGACAGGGGGCGGGAACACTGAAGCTTTCTTT.